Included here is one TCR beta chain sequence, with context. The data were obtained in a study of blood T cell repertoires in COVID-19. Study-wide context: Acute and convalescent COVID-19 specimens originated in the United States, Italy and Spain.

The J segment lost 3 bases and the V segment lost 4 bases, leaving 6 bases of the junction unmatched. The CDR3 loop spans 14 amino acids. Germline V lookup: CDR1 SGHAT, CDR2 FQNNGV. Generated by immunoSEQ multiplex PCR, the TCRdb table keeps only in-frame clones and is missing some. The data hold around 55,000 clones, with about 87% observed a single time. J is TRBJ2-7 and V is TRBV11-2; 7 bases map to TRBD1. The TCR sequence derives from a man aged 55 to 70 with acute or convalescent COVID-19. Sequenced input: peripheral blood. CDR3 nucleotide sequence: TGTGCCAGCAGCTCCGGGACAGCCCGCTACGAGCAGTACTTC. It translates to CASSSGTARYEQYF.